Presented here are 8 T cell receptor beta chains from one specimen sequenced in a study of vaccination effects on CD4 cells after COVID-19 (dated by TCRdb to between 2021 and 2024). In the ViraFEST assay, PBMC were stimulated with viral peptide pools, and antigen-specific CD4+ T cell clonotypes were then identified by expansion using TCR sequencing. After approximately eleven days of culture, CD4+ T cells were isolated with the EasySep CD4+ T cell isolation kit. Each participant received two doses of an mRNA SARS-CoV-2 vaccine, either BNT162b2 or mRNA-1273. Libraries were prepared through the immunoSEQ multiplex PCR assay. This is the immuneACCESS table as TCRdb keeps it, with only in-frame sequences that have V and J called. A part of the clones is gone; compared with another copy, unresolved V genes explain less than half, and the rest is unexplained. This sample lists roughly 41,000 clones; 65% to 75% were detected once. The top ten clonotypes cover more than 12% of the sample.

The antigens for these receptors are not known. The sequencing used CD4+ T cells from PBMCs cultured with HCoV-OC43 spike peptides, collected after COVID-19 vaccination. This sample's cell subset or site label indicates: HCoV-OC43 spike overlapping peptide pool stimulation. The receptors stem from a human donor who received a COVID-19 vaccine.

This clone is categorized as large. The chain uses TRBV12-3 or TRBV12-4 and TRBJ2-5; D remains unclear. Trimming took 1 base from V and 5 from J, leaving 8 bases between them. The CDR3 runs to 13 residues. CDR3 sequence (DNA): TGTGCCAGCAGTTTAGGGGTTAGCGAGACCCAGTACTTC. It translates to CASSLGVSETQYF.

The chain recombines TRBV30 with TRBJ1-2; TRBD1 is a possible D gene (5 bases). Germline V gene sequence: CDR1 GTSNPN, CDR2 SVGIG (reference sequence). Between the trimmed V and J ends, which lost 4 bases and 7 bases, there was a span of 13 bases. The CDR3 runs 12 residues. The CDR3 region is CAWTPGGAGYTF. The CDR3 DNA sequence: TGTGCCTGGACCCCTGGAGGGGCTGGCTACACCTTC.

The gene calls are TRBV18 and TRBJ1-1; 7 bases are a match to TRBD1. From germline, CDR1 is KGHSH and CDR2 LQKENI. This CDR3 region has 12 residues. V trimming: 9 bases; J trimming: 0 bases; junction bases outside the gene matches: 1. CDR3 sequence reads: CARQGMNTEAFF. The CDR3 DNA reads as TGTGCCAGACAGGGGATGAACACTGAAGCTTTCTTT. Using reference TRBV18 and TRBJ1-1 for the parts outside the CDR3, the full variable domain is NAGVMQNPRHLVRRRGQEARLRCSPMKGHSHVYWYRQLPEEGLKFMVYLQKENIIDESGMPKERFSAEFPKEGPSILRIQQVVRGDSAAYFCARQGMNTEAFFGQGTRLTVV.

The V gene is TRBV10-3, the J gene TRBJ2-3; possibly TRBD2 for D (5 bases). Trimming shortened V by 6 bases and J by 2 bases, and 9 bases separated the two germline ends. CDR3 length: 13 amino acids. Germline CDR1 reads ENHRY; CDR2 reads SYGVKD. For the CDR3, the DNA is TGTGCCATCAGGGACTTCCCCACAGATACGCAGTATTTT. Protein: CAIRDFPTDTQYF.

The chain uses TRBV3-1 (or the pseudogene TRBV3-2) and TRBJ2-1; the match to TRBD2 covers 10 bases. The V gene's germline CDR1 is LGHDT and CDR2 YNNKEL (reference sequence). Unmatched junction bases numbered 18, after V lost 6 bases and J lost 1 base. This CDR3 has 20 amino acids. The CDR3: CASRPTLAGGEAGSYNEQFF. The DNA for the CDR3 is TGTGCCAGCAGGCCGACGTTAGCGGGGGGAGAGGCAGGGTCCTACAATGAGCAGTTCTTC.

This clone was seen only a few times. The genes are TRBV2 and TRBJ2-5; TRBD1 agrees at 12 bases. The V segment lost 8 bases and the J segment 5 bases; nucleotides outside the gene matches: 9. The germline CDR1 and CDR2 sequences are SNHLY and FYNNEI. CDR3 length equals 15 residues. The CDR3 loop is CASFRDRGLGETQYF. The DNA for the CDR3 is TGTGCCAGCTTCCGGGACAGGGGGCTCGGGGAGACCCAGTACTTC.

This clone appeared once. The CDR3 loop is CAIRPTGTDIYGYTF. The CDR3 DNA reads TGTGCCATCAGACCAACCGGGACAGACATCTATGGCTACACCTTC. This chain links TRBV10-3 with TRBJ1-2, with 7 bases matching TRBD1. CDR1 is ENHRY and CDR2 is SYGVKD in the germline V gene. CDR3 length: 15 amino acids. Trimming removed 6 bases from V and 4 bases from J; junction bases left unmatched: 11.

About this clone: Other DNA sequences of this sample code for an identical CDR3. The V gene is TRBV10-3, the J gene TRBJ2-6; no clear D. Trimming left V 3 bases short and J 0 bases short, with 3 bases between. This CDR3 has 14 amino acids. Germline V gene sequence: CDR1 ENHRY, CDR2 SYGVKD. The CDR3 sequence: CAISDPSGANVLTF. DNA for the CDR3: TGTGCCATCAGTGATCCCTCTGGGGCCAACGTCCTGACTTTC.